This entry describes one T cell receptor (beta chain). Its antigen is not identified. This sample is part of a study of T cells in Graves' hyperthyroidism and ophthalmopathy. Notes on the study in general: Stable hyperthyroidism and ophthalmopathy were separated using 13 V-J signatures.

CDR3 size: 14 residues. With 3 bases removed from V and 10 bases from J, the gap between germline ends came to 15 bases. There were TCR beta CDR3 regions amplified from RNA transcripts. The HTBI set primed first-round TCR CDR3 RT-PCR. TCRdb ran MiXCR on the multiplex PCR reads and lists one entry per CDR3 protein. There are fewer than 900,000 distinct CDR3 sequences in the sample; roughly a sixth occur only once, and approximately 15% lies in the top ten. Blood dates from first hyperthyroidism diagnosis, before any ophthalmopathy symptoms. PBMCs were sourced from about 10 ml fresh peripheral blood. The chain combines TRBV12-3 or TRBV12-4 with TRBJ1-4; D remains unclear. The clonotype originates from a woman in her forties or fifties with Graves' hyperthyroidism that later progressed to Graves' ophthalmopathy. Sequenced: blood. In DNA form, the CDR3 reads TGTGCCAGCAGTTTGGAGGCGCATGGCGTAAAACTGTTTTTT. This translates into CASSLEAHGVKLFF.